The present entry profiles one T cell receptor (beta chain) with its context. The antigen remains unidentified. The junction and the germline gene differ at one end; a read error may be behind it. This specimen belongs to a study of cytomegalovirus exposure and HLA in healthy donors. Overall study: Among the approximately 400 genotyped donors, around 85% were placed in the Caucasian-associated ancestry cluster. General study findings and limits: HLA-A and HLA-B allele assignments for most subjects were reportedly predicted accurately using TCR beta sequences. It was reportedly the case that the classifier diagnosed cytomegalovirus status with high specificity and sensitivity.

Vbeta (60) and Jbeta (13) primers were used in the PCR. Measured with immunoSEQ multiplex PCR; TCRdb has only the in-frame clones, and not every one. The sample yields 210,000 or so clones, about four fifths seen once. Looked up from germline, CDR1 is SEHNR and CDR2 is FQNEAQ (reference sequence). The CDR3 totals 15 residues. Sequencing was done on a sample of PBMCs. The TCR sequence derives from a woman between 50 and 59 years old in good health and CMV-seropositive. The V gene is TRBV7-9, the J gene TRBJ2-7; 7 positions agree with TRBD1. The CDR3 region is CASTLLRDSWSEQYF. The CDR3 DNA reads TGTGCCAGCACCTTACTACGGGACAGTTGGTCCGAGCAGTACTTC. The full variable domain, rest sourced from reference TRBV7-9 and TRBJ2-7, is DTGVSQNPRHKITKRGQNVTFRCDPISEHNRLYWYRQTLGQGPEFLTYFQNEAQLEKSRLLSDRFSAERPKGSFSTLEIQRTEQGDSAMYLCASTLLRDSWSEQYFGPGTRLTVT.